A selection of T cell receptor beta chains follows, all from one sample in a study of regulatory T cells in long-lasting Graves disease. Via MiXCR, TCRdb re-called the multiplex PCR reads, giving one row per CDR3 protein. The table lists more than 300,000 distinct CDR3 sequences, 20% to 25% of them singletons. Specimen: peripheral blood mononuclear cells (PBMCs), collected when the disease was refractory, from a patient treated with antithyroid drugs. All receptors come from a woman in her thirties or forties with Graves disease. CDR3s include the opening cysteine and the closing phenylalanine or tryptophan. A D gene is named only where the DNA matches it firmly. For some rows the clone size is stated as once, few or many, or as a class when expanded; others skip it.

CASSSSRTGTYEQYF	TGTGCCAGCAGTTCCTCTAGGACAGGCACCTACGAGCAGTACTTC	TRBJ2-7	many	TRBD1	TRBV6-5
CAWSPDRGNTEAFF	TGTGCCTGGAGCCCCGACAGGGGGAACACTGAAGCTTTCTTT	TRBJ1-1	-	TRBD1	TRBV30
CASSLVELNSYNEQFF	TGTGCCAGCAGCTTAGTGGAGCTGAACTCCTACAATGAGCAGTTCTTC	TRBJ2-1	-	-	TRBV11-2
CASSGLAGVRQETQYF	TGTGCCAGCAGTGGACTAGCGGGAGTCAGACAAGAGACCCAGTACTTC	TRBJ2-5	many	TRBD2	TRBV2
CSASAGSSGANVLTF	TGCAGTGCTAGTGCCGGTAGCTCTGGGGCCAACGTCCTGACTTTC	TRBJ2-6	-	-	TRBV20-1
CASTPNRAVQETQYF	TGTGCCAGCACCCCGAATAGAGCAGTACAAGAGACCCAGTACTTC	TRBJ2-5	many	-	TRBV2
CASSRISTADIQYF	TGTGCCAGCAGCCGAATTAGTACGGCGGACATTCAGTACTTC	TRBJ2-4	-	-	TRBV9
CASSFTRRGQLVFKNIQYF	TGTGCCAGCAGCTTCACCCGTCGGGGACAGCTAGTTTTCAAAAACATTCAGTACTTC	TRBJ2-4	many	TRBD1	TRBV12-3/TRBV12-4
CASSLGDSAYEQYF	TGTGCCAGCAGTTTAGGGGACTCGGCCTACGAGCAGTACTTC	TRBJ2-7	many	-	TRBV28
CASSLTGRENTEAFF	TGTGCCAGCAGCTTAACCGGACGGGAAAACACTGAAGCTTTCTTT	TRBJ1-1	once	-	TRBV7-3
CSARGVGSYEQYF	TGCAGTGCTCGAGGAGTAGGGTCCTACGAGCAGTACTTC	TRBJ2-7	-	-	TRBV20-1
CSARPQPNRFAYEQYF	TGCAGTGCTAGACCCCAACCGAACAGGTTTGCCTACGAGCAGTACTTC	TRBJ2-7	-	-	TRBV20-1
CASSEAGVRSPLHF	TGTGCCAGCAGCGAAGCAGGAGTGCGGTCACCCCTCCACTTT	TRBJ1-6	many	-	TRBV28
CASSYEVEGKAFF	TGTGCCAGCAGCTACGAGGTAGAAGGGAAAGCTTTCTTT	TRBJ1-1	many	-	TRBV7-9
CASSLNLRGARSTEAFF	TGTGCCAGCAGCTTAAACTTGCGGGGGGCCCGGAGCACTGAAGCTTTCTTT	TRBJ1-1	few	-	TRBV7-8
CSASHSSSSNQPQHF	TGCAGTGCGAGCCACTCCTCAAGTAGCAATCAGCCCCAGCATTTT	TRBJ1-5	many	-	TRBV20-1
CATGTGWGYTF	TGTGCCACCGGGACAGGGTGGGGCTACACCTTC	TRBJ1-2	-	TRBD1	TRBV2
CASSISGRTYNEQFF	TGTGCCAGCAGTATTAGCGGGAGAACCTACAATGAGCAGTTCTTC	TRBJ2-1	-	TRBD2	TRBV27
CASSTGETTYRAKNIQYF	TGTGCCAGCAGCACGGGGGAAACAACCTATCGGGCCAAAAACATTCAGTACTTC	TRBJ2-4	-	-	TRBV9
CASRTTSGRVYEQYF	TGTGCCAGCAGGACGACTAGCGGGAGGGTTTACGAGCAGTACTTC	TRBJ2-7	-	TRBD2	TRBV6-1
CASSFGREPYEQYF	TGCGCCAGCAGCTTCGGACGGGAGCCCTACGAGCAGTACTTC	TRBJ2-7	many	-	TRBV5-1
CASKRSGTSNEQYF	TGTGCCAGCAAACGTTCCGGGACTAGCAACGAGCAGTACTTC	TRBJ2-7	many	TRBD2	TRBV2
CASSSTGVISYEQYF	TGTGCCAGCAGCTCGACAGGGGTCATCTCCTACGAGCAGTACTTC	TRBJ2-7	many	TRBD1	TRBV28
CASRARDRGGEKLFF	TGTGCCAGCAGAGCCCGGGACAGGGGCGGTGAAAAACTGTTTTTT	TRBJ1-4	many	TRBD1	TRBV28
CASSPTSTVNTEAFF	TGTGCCAGCAGTCCCACCTCAACAGTGAACACTGAAGCTTTCTTT	TRBJ1-1	many	-	TRBV28
CATSRDGISGTGRETQYF	TGTGCCACCAGCAGAGATGGGATTAGCGGGACTGGTCGGGAGACCCAGTACTTC	TRBJ2-5	few	TRBD2	TRBV15
CASSQVSSVSTGELFF	TGCGCCAGCAGCCAAGTATCTAGCGTTTCCACCGGGGAGCTGTTTTTT	TRBJ2-2	-	-	TRBV4-1
CACSLGVAETQYF	TGTGCCTGCAGCTTGGGGGTTGCGGAGACCCAGTACTTC	TRBJ2-5	-	-	TRBV5-6
CASSRLWDSVLKNIQYF	TGTGCCAGCAGTCGGCTCTGGGACAGCGTGTTGAAAAACATTCAGTACTTC	TRBJ2-4	many	TRBD1	TRBV12-3/TRBV12-4
CSTRFGASGYNEQFF	TGCAGCACTAGGTTCGGGGCTAGCGGCTACAATGAGCAGTTCTTC	TRBJ2-1	few	TRBD2	TRBV20-1
CASSYSTLLNHGYTF	TGTGCCAGCAGTTACTCTACCCTCCTTAACCATGGCTACACCTTC	TRBJ1-2	many	-	TRBV6-5
CASSQRMMGNQPQHF	TGTGCCAGCAGCCAGCGGATGATGGGCAATCAGCCCCAGCATTTT	TRBJ1-5	few	-	TRBV5-6
CASSLARRQGYYEQYF	TGTGCCAGCAGTTTAGCGCGGCGACAGGGGTATTACGAGCAGTACTTC	TRBJ2-7	many	TRBD1	TRBV12-3/TRBV12-4
CATSDADEAQHF	TGTGCCACCAGTGATGCGGACGAAGCCCAGCATTTT	TRBJ1-5	many	-	TRBV24-1
CSAGAGAQPQHF	TGCAGTGCTGGGGCAGGGGCTCAGCCCCAGCATTTT	TRBJ1-5	few	-	TRBV20-1
CASETANSPLHF	TGTGCCAGCGAGACAGCCAATTCACCCCTCCACTTT	TRBJ1-6	many	-	TRBV28
CASSSLQAHSGNTIYF	TGTGCCAGCAGTTCACTACAGGCACACTCTGGAAACACCATATATTTT	TRBJ1-3	many	-	TRBV28
CSAPDRGYGYTF	TGCAGTGCTCCCGACAGGGGGTATGGCTACACCTTC	TRBJ1-2	few	TRBD1	TRBV20-1
CATSRPDSHQPQHF	TGTGCCACCAGCAGACCTGACAGCCATCAGCCCCAGCATTTT	TRBJ1-5	many	-	TRBV15
CASSYSLTTQETQYF	TGTGCCAGCAGTTACTCGTTAACAACTCAAGAGACCCAGTACTTC	TRBJ2-5	-	-	TRBV6-5
CATRDRGISGANVLTF	TGTGCCACCAGGGACAGGGGAATATCAGGGGCCAACGTCCTGACTTTC	TRBJ2-6	-	TRBD1	TRBV15
CASSFGSGAGAGNTIYF	TGTGCCAGCAGTTTTGGGTCGGGGGCAGGGGCTGGAAACACCATATATTTT	TRBJ1-3	-	-	TRBV28
CSARDLGTTGELFF	TGCAGTGCTAGAGATCTCGGCACCACCGGGGAGCTGTTTTTT	TRBJ2-2	-	-	TRBV20-1
CASSDHKGGYSPLHF	TGTGCCAGCAGTGACCACAAGGGAGGGTATTCACCCCTCCACTTT	TRBJ1-6	few	-	TRBV2
CASGVGAAPNEQYF	TGTGCCAGCGGAGTTGGGGCGGCTCCTAACGAGCAGTACTTC	TRBJ2-7	few	-	TRBV27
CASSQWSSGYYEQYF	TGTGCCAGCAGCCAATGGTCTAGCGGCTACTACGAGCAGTACTTC	TRBJ2-7	-	TRBD2	TRBV3-1
CSGKWDRNNNEQFF	TGCAGTGGAAAATGGGATAGGAACAACAATGAGCAGTTCTTC	TRBJ2-1	-	-	TRBV20-1
CASSLGLAGVSDEQFF	TGTGCCAGCAGCCTGGGACTAGCGGGAGTATCCGATGAGCAGTTCTTC	TRBJ2-1	-	TRBD2	TRBV3-1
CSARSGHSYEQYF	TGCAGTGCTAGATCGGGACACTCCTACGAGCAGTACTTC	TRBJ2-7	-	-	TRBV20-1
CSAHLGRSETQYF	TGCAGTGCCCATCTAGGGCGTTCAGAGACCCAGTACTTC	TRBJ2-5	many	-	TRBV20-1
CASSLLGGNYNEQFF	TGTGCCAGCAGCTTATTAGGGGGCAATTACAATGAGCAGTTCTTC	TRBJ2-1	-	TRBD1	TRBV7-3
CASWTYLATGELFF	TGTGCCAGCTGGACCTATCTAGCGACCGGGGAGCTGTTTTTT	TRBJ2-2	few	-	TRBV7-9
CASRASGNRANEKLFF	TGTGCCAGCAGGGCCTCAGGGAATCGGGCTAATGAAAAACTGTTTTTT	TRBJ1-4	many	-	TRBV12-3/TRBV12-4
CASTEDRVSPLHF	TGTGCCAGCACCGAGGACAGGGTTTCACCCCTCCACTTT	TRBJ1-6	many	TRBD1	TRBV6-1
CASSLGALTEAFF	TGTGCCAGCAGTTTAGGCGCTCTCACTGAAGCTTTCTTT	TRBJ1-1	many	-	TRBV28
CSVGQGGNTEAFF	TGCAGCGTTGGGCAGGGGGGGAACACTGAAGCTTTCTTT	TRBJ1-1	-	TRBD1	TRBV29-1
CASSTTGGVGVEQYF	TGTGCCAGCAGTACGACAGGGGGCGTTGGAGTCGAGCAGTACTTC	TRBJ2-7	-	TRBD1	TRBV6-1
CASSEMGQGIYEQYF	TGCGCCAGCAGTGAGATGGGACAGGGAATTTACGAGCAGTACTTC	TRBJ2-7	many	TRBD1	TRBV10-2